These T cell receptor beta chains were read from a single sample in a study of vaccination effects on CD4 cells after COVID-19. Antigen specificity for these receptors is unknown. Measured with immunoSEQ multiplex PCR; TCRdb has only the in-frame clones, and not every one. The top ten clones hold over 0.95% of a sample with tens of thousands of clones, around four fifths of them seen once. The starting material was CD4+ T cells from PBMCs cultured with HCoV-229E spike peptides, obtained after COVID-19 vaccination. Receptors originate from a human donor who received a COVID-19 vaccine. CDR3s include the opening cysteine and the closing phenylalanine or tryptophan. D genes are given only for firm matches. Clone size, where shown, is once, few, many, or a class for clones that have expanded.

clone_size,j_call,d_call,v_call,cdr3_length,cdr3_aa,cdr3_nt
NA,TRBJ2-3,NA,TRBV5-1,16,CASSPQGTGRGDTQYF,TGCGCCAGCAGCCCGCAAGGGACTGGAAGGGGAGATACGCAGTATTTT
once,TRBJ2-4,TRBD2,TRBV2,16,CASKVGLAVAKNIQYF,TGTGCCAGCAAAGTAGGACTAGCGGTAGCCAAAAACATTCAGTACTTC
few,TRBJ1-2,NA,TRBV24-1,12,CATSESGYGYTF,TGTGCCACCAGTGAATCCGGATATGGCTACACCTTC
NA,TRBJ2-1,NA,TRBV24-1,17,CATSDRLSVPPYNEQFF,TGTGCCACCAGTGACCGACTTAGCGTCCCCCCCTACAATGAGCAGTTCTTC
NA,TRBJ1-5,NA,TRBV19,17,CASSSSGFDYSNQPQHF,TGTGCCAGTAGCTCGTCAGGGTTCGATTATAGCAATCAGCCCCAGCATTTT
once,TRBJ2-2,NA,TRBV4-3,15,CASSQEERATGELFF,TGCGCCAGCAGCCAAGAAGAGAGAGCCACCGGGGAGCTGTTTTTT
NA,TRBJ1-5,NA,TRBV19,13,CASSMASGQPQHF,TGTGCCAGTAGTATGGCATCCGGACAGCCCCAGCATTTT
NA,TRBJ2-5,TRBD2,TRBV5-6,17,CASSLVMGGAGQETQYF,TGTGCCAGCAGCTTGGTAATGGGAGGGGCTGGTCAAGAGACCCAGTACTTC
NA,TRBJ1-2,NA,TRBV2,16,CASSEAIGGRNYGYTF,TGTGCCAGCAGTGAAGCGATTGGAGGGCGGAACTATGGCTACACCTTC
NA,TRBJ1-2,NA,TRBV9,15,CASSAPEEANYGYTF,TGTGCCAGCAGCGCACCTGAGGAAGCGAACTATGGCTACACCTTC
NA,TRBJ2-2,NA,TRBV7-2,13,CASSLRFAGELFF,TGTGCCAGCAGCTTACGTTTCGCCGGGGAGCTGTTTTTT
NA,TRBJ1-2,NA,TRBV11-2,15,CASRRIQGGNYGYTF,TGTGCCAGCCGACGGATACAGGGAGGCAACTATGGCTACACCTTC
few,TRBJ1-6,NA,TRBV28,13,CASSLVRHSPLHF,TGTGCCAGCAGTCTTGTCAGACATTCACCCCTCCACTTT
NA,TRBJ1-1,NA,TRBV7-2,14,CASSLGGADTEAFF,TGTGCCAGCAGCTTAGGGGGCGCGGACACTGAAGCTTTCTTT
NA,TRBJ1-1,NA,TRBV24-1,12,CATKGPNTEAFF,TGTGCCACCAAGGGGCCCAACACTGAAGCTTTCTTT
few,TRBJ2-1,TRBD2,TRBV27,15,CASNLAGATYNEQFF,TGTGCCAGCAACTTAGCGGGGGCCACCTACAATGAGCAGTTCTTC
NA,TRBJ2-3,NA,TRBV5-8,12,CASSYQGYTQYF,TGTGCCAGCAGCTATCAGGGCTATACGCAGTATTTT
NA,TRBJ1-1,NA,TRBV30,13,CAWRTGANTEAFF,TGTGCCTGGAGAACCGGGGCGAACACTGAAGCTTTCTTT
NA,TRBJ1-1,NA,TRBV12-3/TRBV12-4,12,CASSSAYTEAFF,TGTGCCAGCAGTTCGGCCTACACTGAAGCTTTCTTT
few,TRBJ1-2,TRBD1,TRBV12-3/TRBV12-4,13,CASSRQGHYGYTF,TGTGCCAGCAGTCGACAGGGGCACTATGGCTACACCTTC
NA,TRBJ2-5,NA,TRBV12-3/TRBV12-4,13,CASSLGVEETQYF,TGTGCCAGCAGTTTAGGAGTGGAAGAGACCCAGTACTTC
few,TRBJ2-1,NA,TRBV4-3,15,CASSQVGDSYNEQFF,TGCGCCAGCAGCCAAGTCGGGGACTCCTACAATGAGCAGTTCTTC
NA,TRBJ2-1,NA,TRBV24-1,14,CATSEGGPLYEQFF,TGTGCCACCAGTGAGGGGGGGCCCCTCTATGAGCAGTTCTTC
NA,TRBJ2-2,NA,TRBV7-9,14,CASSRAGGTGELFF,TGTGCCAGCAGCAGGGCCGGGGGCACCGGGGAGCTGTTTTTT
NA,TRBJ1-1,NA,TRBV5-1,13,CASKQSMNTEAFF,TGCGCCAGCAAGCAGAGCATGAACACTGAAGCTTTCTTT
NA,TRBJ2-3,TRBD2,TRBV7-2,14,CASSLVAGVEEQYF,TGTGCCAGCAGCTTGGTAGCGGGGGTCGAAGAGCAGTATTTT
few,TRBJ2-2,NA,TRBV10-1,13,CATRQANTGELFF,TGCGCCACCCGACAGGCGAACACCGGGGAGCTGTTTTTT
few,TRBJ1-1,NA,TRBV28,15,CASSRDPQMNTEAFF,TGTGCCAGCAGTCGCGACCCTCAAATGAACACTGAAGCTTTCTTT
few,TRBJ1-5,NA,TRBV19,14,CASSIRDSNQPQHF,TGTGCCAGTAGTATACGGGACAGCAATCAGCCCCAGCATTTT
NA,TRBJ2-5,TRBD2,TRBV6-4,15,CASIPPTSGEKTQYF,TGTGCCAGCATCCCACCGACTAGCGGTGAAAAGACCCAGTACTTC
NA,TRBJ2-5,NA,TRBV19,15,CASSIVSGLRETQYF,TGTGCCAGTAGTATAGTTTCGGGCCTGAGGGAGACCCAGTACTTC
NA,TRBJ1-1,NA,TRBV6-6,13,CASNGLLNTEAFF,TGTGCCAGCAATGGGCTGCTGAACACTGAAGCTTTCTTT
once,TRBJ1-1,NA,TRBV27,13,CASSSTGYTEAFF,TGTGCCAGCAGTTCAACAGGGTACACTGAAGCTTTCTTT
NA,TRBJ1-4,NA,TRBV6-5,13,CASSYGGEGKLFF,TGTGCCAGCAGTTACGGGGGGGAAGGAAAACTGTTTTTT
few,TRBJ1-6,NA,TRBV9,14,CASSARESNSPLHF,TGTGCCAGCAGCGCCCGGGAGTCTAATTCACCCCTCCACTTT
NA,TRBJ2-1,NA,TRBV7-3,15,CASSLTPGAYNEQFF,TGTGCCAGCAGCTTAACGCCAGGGGCCTACAATGAGCAGTTCTTC
NA,TRBJ1-2,NA,TRBV27,13,CASSLGANYGYTF,TGTGCCAGCAGTTTAGGAGCTAACTATGGCTACACCTTC